These T cell receptor beta chains were read from a single sample in a study of cytomegalovirus exposure and HLA in healthy donors. Profiling relied on immunoSEQ multiplex PCR, and the TCRdb table lists in-frame clones only, not all of them. This sample has approximately 100,000 clones, with about 80% found just once. Sequenced: PBMCs. These receptors all stem from a woman aged 40 to 50 in good health and CMV-seropositive. Each CDR3 is given with its conserved first and last residue. A D gene is named only where the DNA matches it firmly. Clone size appears in some rows only: once, few, many, or a class for an expanded clone.

once,TRBV2,NA,TRBJ2-2,CASSVGVTGELFF,TGTGCCAGCAGTGTAGGGGTCACCGGGGAGCTGTTTTTT
NA,TRBV2,NA,TRBJ1-1,CASGQVEAFF,TGTGCCAGCGGGCAGGTTGAAGCTTTCTTT
NA,TRBV2,NA,TRBJ1-5,CASTPDRTINQPQHF,TGTGCCAGCACCCCTGACAGGACGATTAATCAGCCCCAGCATTTT
NA,TRBV4-1,NA,TRBJ2-2,CASSFPWPGELFF,TGCGCCAGCAGCTTTCCTTGGCCGGGGGAGCTGTTTTTT
few,TRBV15,NA,TRBJ1-5,CATSREVGGRGPNQPQHF,TGTGCCACCAGCAGAGAGGTCGGGGGGAGGGGTCCTAATCAGCCCCAGCATTTT
NA,TRBV9,NA,TRBJ2-7,CASSVKAGNTYEQYF,TGTGCCAGCAGCGTAAAGGCAGGAAATACCTACGAGCAGTACTTC
NA,TRBV7-9,TRBD1,TRBJ2-3,CASSGGQGRTDTQYF,TGTGCCAGCAGCGGAGGACAGGGAAGAACAGATACGCAGTATTTT
NA,TRBV6-5,NA,TRBJ1-1,CASSYSGGVITEAFF,TGTGCCAGCAGTTACTCGGGGGGGGTAATCACTGAAGCTTTCTTT
once,TRBV6-1,NA,TRBJ1-5,CASSEAPQQPQHF,TGTGCCAGCAGTGAAGCCCCTCAGCAGCCCCAGCATTTT
few,TRBV6-1,TRBD1,TRBJ2-7,CATRPGTGVELEYF,TGTGCCACCCGACCCGGGACAGGGGTTGAGTTGGAGTACTTC
NA,TRBV4-1,NA,TRBJ2-1,CASSYLQGLDEQFF,TGCGCCAGCAGCTATCTTCAGGGCCTGGATGAGCAGTTCTTC
NA,TRBV5-1,NA,TRBJ2-2,CASSLTVSNTGELFF,TGCGCCAGCAGCTTGACAGTGAGTAACACCGGGGAGCTGTTTTTT
NA,TRBV27,TRBD1,TRBJ1-1,CASSSPGQGAFF,TGTGCCAGCAGTTCCCCCGGACAGGGGGCTTTCTTT
NA,TRBV6-1,NA,TRBJ2-3,CASSERDSTDTQYF,TGTGCCAGCAGTGAGCGGGACTCCACAGATACGCAGTATTTT
NA,TRBV11-2,NA,TRBJ1-4,CASSLTPEGELFF,TGTGCCAGCAGCTTAACACCGGAGGGAGAACTGTTTTTT
NA,TRBV2,NA,TRBJ1-2,CASSEAGHSATF,TGTGCCAGCAGTGAAGCGGGGCATTCGGCCACCTTC
NA,TRBV15,NA,TRBJ1-1,CATSRVRERNTEAFF,TGTGCCACCAGCAGAGTCCGGGAGCGGAACACTGAAGCTTTCTTT
NA,TRBV29-1,TRBD1,TRBJ2-3,CSVDEGGDTQYF,TGCAGCGTTGACGAAGGGGGCGATACGCAGTATTTT
NA,TRBV11-3,TRBD1,TRBJ1-2,CASSPRQGNYGYTF,TGTGCCAGCAGCCCTAGACAGGGCAACTATGGCTACACCTTC
NA,TRBV18,TRBD1,TRBJ1-3,CASSPRQGAGNTIYF,TGTGCCAGCTCACCACGGCAGGGGGCTGGAAACACCATATATTTT
NA,TRBV5-6,NA,TRBJ1-4,CASSLANTGNEKLFF,TGTGCCAGCAGCTTGGCCAATACAGGGAATGAAAAACTGTTTTTT
few,TRBV18,NA,TRBJ1-3,CASSPPFLGGTIYF,TGTGCCAGCTCACCACCCTTTCTCGGGGGCACCATATATTTT
NA,TRBV7-2,NA,TRBJ2-5,CASSLGVSIQETQYF,TGTGCCAGCAGCTTAGGCGTTTCAATACAAGAGACCCAGTACTTC
few,TRBV6-1,NA,TRBJ2-2,CASNPFAQTPGELFF,TGTGCCAGCAACCCATTCGCTCAAACACCCGGGGAGCTGTTTTTT
few,TRBV6-5,TRBD2,TRBJ2-7,CASSYSAGGSYEQYF,TGTGCCAGCAGTTACTCAGCGGGGGGTTCCTACGAGCAGTACTTC
NA,TRBV10-1,NA,TRBJ1-6,CASSATGSYNSPLHF,TGCGCCAGCAGTGCAACAGGGTCCTATAATTCACCCCTCCACTTT
NA,TRBV6-1,NA,TRBJ1-2,CAGRGGYYGYTF,TGTGCCGGGCGTGGGGGCTACTATGGCTACACCTTC
few,TRBV5-4,NA,TRBJ2-5,CASSLSGRQGTQYF,TGTGCCAGCAGCTTATCCGGACGTCAGGGGACCCAGTACTTC
once,TRBV6-5,TRBD1,TRBJ1-2,CASRASGGFGYTF,TGTGCCAGCCGGGCATCAGGGGGCTTTGGCTACACCTTC
NA,TRBV5-6,TRBD1,TRBJ1-5,CASSFTGGMGQPQHF,TGTGCCAGCAGCTTCACAGGGGGCATGGGTCAGCCCCAGCATTTT
few,TRBV11-2,NA,TRBJ1-2,CASSKPTHSYGYTF,TGTGCCAGCAGCAAACCCACGCACTCCTATGGCTACACCTTC
NA,TRBV23-1,NA,TRBJ1-5,CASSQQGHQPQHF,TGCGCCAGCAGTCAGCAGGGGCATCAGCCCCAGCATTTT
NA,TRBV6-6,NA,TRBJ1-6,CASSFGQQYNSPLHF,TGTGCCAGCAGTTTCGGACAGCAATATAATTCACCCCTCCACTTT
NA,TRBV15,NA,TRBJ1-3,CATSQKSIRGNTIYF,TGTGCCACCAGCCAGAAGTCAATTCGTGGAAACACCATATATTTT
NA,TRBV6-6,NA,TRBJ2-7,CASSATPGGSYEQYF,TGTGCCAGCAGTGCCACCCCGGGGGGCAGCTACGAGCAGTACTTC
once,TRBV2,TRBD2,TRBJ2-5,CASNRGGTQETQYF,TGTGCCAGCAATCGCGGGGGGACCCAAGAGACCCAGTACTTC
once,TRBV30,TRBD1,TRBJ1-1,CAWSTDRGTEAFF,TGTGCCTGGAGTACGGACAGGGGCACTGAAGCTTTCTTT
once,TRBV6-1,TRBD2,TRBJ2-5,CASRASGQETQYF,TGTGCCAGCAGAGCTAGCGGGCAAGAGACCCAGTACTTC
NA,TRBV6-5,NA,TRBJ1-2,CASSVMYNYGYTF,TGTGCCAGCAGCGTTATGTATAACTATGGCTACACCTTC
NA,TRBV7-8,NA,TRBJ2-7,CASSLGGTGQGGGEQYF,TGTGCCAGCAGCTTAGGAGGAACGGGCCAGGGAGGGGGCGAGCAGTACTTC
once,TRBV7-8,NA,TRBJ2-5,CASSTLAPETQYF,TGTGCCAGCAGCACTCTAGCTCCCGAGACCCAGTACTTC
NA,TRBV6-6,TRBD1,TRBJ2-1,CASSPRDRGHNEQFF,TGTGCCAGCAGCCCTCGGGACAGGGGGCATAATGAGCAGTTCTTC
few,TRBV2,TRBD1,TRBJ2-2,CASTSGTGFVGELFF,TGTGCCAGCACTTCCGGGACAGGGTTCGTCGGGGAGCTGTTTTTT
NA,TRBV4-2,NA,TRBJ1-2,CASSQDPGRDGYTF,TGTGCCAGCAGCCAAGACCCAGGCAGGGATGGCTACACCTTC
NA,TRBV27,NA,TRBJ1-5,CASSFGNQPQHF,TGTGCCAGCAGTTTCGGCAATCAGCCCCAGCATTTT
NA,TRBV5-1,TRBD1,TRBJ1-1,CASSPGDRVSTEAFF,TGCGCCAGCAGCCCAGGGGACAGGGTGTCCACTGAAGCTTTCTTT
NA,TRBV5-1,NA,TRBJ1-2,CASSPTTVESYGYTF,TGCGCCAGCAGCCCTACCACCGTTGAGAGCTATGGCTACACCTTC
NA,TRBV7-2,NA,TRBJ2-5,CASSARVQETQYF,TGTGCCAGCAGCGCCAGGGTTCAAGAGACCCAGTACTTC
NA,TRBV14,TRBD2,TRBJ2-7,CASSLLAGDYEQYF,TGTGCCAGCAGCCTACTAGCGGGTGACTACGAGCAGTACTTC
NA,TRBV29-1,TRBD1,TRBJ1-2,CSVDAGGLIYGYTF,TGCAGCGTTGATGCAGGGGGATTAATCTATGGCTACACCTTC
NA,TRBV10-1,NA,TRBJ1-1,CASSERSGTEAFF,TGCGCCAGCAGTGAGCGTTCGGGCACTGAAGCTTTCTTT
NA,TRBV7-2,TRBD2,TRBJ2-7,CASSLDSGGVYEQYF,TGTGCCAGCAGCTTAGATAGCGGGGGGGTCTACGAGCAGTACTTC
NA,TRBV30,TRBD1,TRBJ2-2,CAWTRTGRTGELFF,TGTGCCTGGACCAGGACAGGGCGAACCGGGGAGCTGTTTTTT
NA,TRBV4-1,NA,TRBJ1-5,CASSQGFPLAPSNQPQHF,TGCGCCAGCAGCCAAGGGTTTCCCTTAGCCCCTAGCAATCAGCCCCAGCATTTT
NA,TRBV28,TRBD2,TRBJ2-6,CASSPTGLAISSGANVLTF,TGTGCCAGCAGTCCAACGGGACTAGCGATTAGCTCTGGGGCCAACGTCCTGACTTTC
NA,TRBV4-2,TRBD2,TRBJ2-5,CASSQEGAGEETQYF,TGTGCCAGCAGCCAAGAGGGAGCGGGGGAAGAGACCCAGTACTTC
NA,TRBV30,TRBD1,TRBJ1-2,CVIHGQGSGYTF,TGTGTCATCCATGGACAGGGTAGTGGCTACACCTTC
few,TRBV10-3,TRBD2,TRBJ2-1,CAISDATAGGRNEQFF,TGTGCCATCAGTGATGCCACCGCGGGGGGCCGTAATGAGCAGTTCTTC
NA,TRBV19,TRBD1,TRBJ1-4,CAGTGIDEKLFF,TGTGCCGGGACAGGGATAGATGAAAAACTGTTTTTT